Following are 8 T cell receptor beta chains from one sample sequenced in a study of regulatory T cells in long-lasting Graves disease (dated by TCRdb to about 2021). In the paper's terms, the time point label means: newly diagnosed GD, antithyroid drugs for less than 3 months. For both TCR sequencing and RNA sequencing, RNA was extracted from PBMCs in TRIzol. The library relied on multiplex PCR. Instrument used: Illumina HiSeq 4000. TCR beta libraries were built with iRepertoire HTBI primers and Arm-PCR amplification of CDR3 regions. TCRdb passed the public sequencing reads through fastp at Q25 and MiXCR, retaining productive beta sequences. A single entry per CDR3 protein holds the most common genes and DNA from its merged rows. Across this sample there are approximately 400,000 distinct CDR3 sequences, with about 16% seen only once. The ten largest clones take up roughly 17% of the sample. The data also belong to a second study, concerning T cells in Graves' hyperthyroidism and ophthalmopathy.

This sample comprised peripheral blood mononuclear cells (PBMCs), obtained at new diagnosis, from a patient treated with antithyroid drugs. These receptors were obtained from a woman aged 30 to 39 with Graves disease. Donor details come from another sample of the same person, matched by shared clones.

This clonotype was seen at least ten times. The J gene is TRBJ1-1, the V gene TRBV6-5, with D possibly matching TRBD1 (6 bases). V shed 2 bases and J shed 7 bases, with 17 bases lying between them. The CDR3 totals 15 residues. The V gene's germline CDR1 is MNHEY and CDR2 SVGAGI. The DNA for the CDR3 is TGTGCCAGCAGTTACGTTCTTAAAGGACAGCTTGAAGCTTTCTTT. This codes for CASSYVLKGQLEAFF.

The sample holds a few counts of this clonotype. The V and J genes are TRBV12-5 and TRBJ2-7; 8 positions match TRBD1. The V gene end was trimmed by 1 base and the J gene end by 6 bases; junction bases not matched to a gene: 8. The length of the CDR3 is 15 residues. The V gene's germline CDR1 is LGHNT and CDR2 FRNRAP. The CDR3 sequence: CASGLDGQGNGEQYF. CDR3 nucleotide sequence: TGTGCTAGTGGTTTGGACGGACAGGGAAACGGCGAGCAGTACTTC.

V usage is TRBV19 and J usage is TRBJ1-2; no definite D call. Germline V lookup: CDR1 LNHDA, CDR2 SQIVND (reference sequence). The V end was cut by 3 bases, the J end by 8 bases, with 13 bases between. This CDR3 has 13 residues. CDR3 residues: CASSMWTADGYTF. The CDR3, as DNA: TGTGCCAGTAGTATGTGGACGGCGGACGGCTACACCTTC.

This clonotype was observed many times. This chain joins TRBV5-5 and TRBJ2-5, with a possible D match to TRBD2 (5 bases). Germline V gene data show CDR1 as SGHKS and CDR2 as YYEKEE (reference sequence). Trimming shortened V by 0 bases and J by 10 bases, and 22 bases separated the two germline ends. This CDR3 has 16 amino acids. The CDR3 DNA reads as TGTGCCAGCAGCTTGGGCGCCCGGAGAGGGTCGGTTGGCCAGTACTTC. It translates to CASSLGARRGSVGQYF. The variable domain in full, with the rest retrieved from reference TRBV5-5 and TRBJ2-5, is DAGVTQSPTHLIKTRGQQVTLRCSPISGHKSVSWYQQVLGQGPQFIFQYYEKEERGRGNFPDRFSARQFPNYSSELNVNALLLGDSALYLCASSLGARRGSVGQYFGPGTRLLVL.

The gene calls are TRBV19 and TRBJ1-5, with D maybe TRBD1 (6 bases). V was clipped by 7 bases and J by 0 bases, with 13 bases between them. The CDR3 loop spans 15 amino acids. The germline CDR1 and CDR2 sequences are LNHDA and SQIVND (reference sequence). The CDR3 DNA is TGTGCCAGTATCGTGGGGGGCCTTAGCAATCAGCCCCAGCATTTT. Translating gives CASIVGGLSNQPQHF.

This clonotype was recorded at least ten times. The chain couples TRBV12-3 or TRBV12-4 to TRBJ1-4; D is unclear. The CDR3 loop spans 16 amino acids. The V gene lost 6 bases and the J gene lost 8 bases, with 22 bases spanning the gap. The CDR3 sequence: CASSPPAAGYYEKLFF. The CDR3 DNA follows: TGTGCCAGCAGCCCCCCGGCGGCGGGCTATTACGAAAAACTGTTTTTT.

This clonotype has just a few counts. The rearrangement uses TRBV3-1 and TRBJ2-1; 10 bases are shared with TRBD2. V lost 0 bases to trimming and J lost 5 bases; unmatched junction nucleotides: 10. The germline CDR1 and CDR2 sequences are LGHDT and YNNKEL (reference sequence). The CDR3 consists of 18 residues. Here the CDR3 DNA reads TGTGCCAGCAGCCAAGAGCCTCCGGGGACTAGCGACAACAATGAGCAGTTCTTC. Its translation is CASSQEPPGTSDNNEQFF.

This rearrangement joins TRBV18 to TRBJ2-2; 9 bases align to TRBD1. Germline V gene lookup returns CDR1 KGHSH and CDR2 LQKENI. V shed 3 bases, J shed 3 bases, and the junction held 2 bases outside the gene matches. The CDR3 spans 15 residues. In nucleotides, the CDR3 is TGTGCCAGCTCACCGGACAGGGGACACACCGGGGAGCTGTTTTTT. Amino acids: CASSPDRGHTGELFF.